This T cell receptor beta chain was documented in a study of T cells after somatic rescue of genetic block. Germline V gives CDR1 SNHLY, CDR2 FYNNEI. The CDR3 length is 16 residues. The junction had 10 bases not matched to a gene; V was cut back by 7 bases and J by 5 bases. The table came from immunoSEQ multiplex PCR; TCRdb's copy has only in-frame clones and leaves some out. This table holds around 67,000 clones, approximately 90% found once. The clonotype comes from a young man. The chain recombines TRBV2 with TRBJ2-2; 10 positions match TRBD2. Source material: peripheral blood mononuclear cells (PBMCs). CDR3 amino acids: CASKMGASGGTGELFF. In DNA form, the CDR3 reads TGTGCCAGCAAGATGGGGGCTAGCGGGGGAACCGGGGAGCTGTTTTTT.